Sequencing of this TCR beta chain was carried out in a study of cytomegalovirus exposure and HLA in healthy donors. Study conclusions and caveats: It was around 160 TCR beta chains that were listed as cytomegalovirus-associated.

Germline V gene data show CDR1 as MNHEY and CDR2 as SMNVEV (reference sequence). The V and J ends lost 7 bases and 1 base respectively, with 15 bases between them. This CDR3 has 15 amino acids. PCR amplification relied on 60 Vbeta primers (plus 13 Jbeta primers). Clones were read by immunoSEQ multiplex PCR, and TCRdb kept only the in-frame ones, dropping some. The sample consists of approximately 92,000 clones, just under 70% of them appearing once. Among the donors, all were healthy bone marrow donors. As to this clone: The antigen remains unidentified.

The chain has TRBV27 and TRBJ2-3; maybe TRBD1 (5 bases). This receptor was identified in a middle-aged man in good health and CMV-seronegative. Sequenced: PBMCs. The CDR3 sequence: CASTSRVWGTDTQYF. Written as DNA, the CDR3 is TGTGCCAGCACCTCCAGGGTTTGGGGCACAGATACGCAGTATTTT.